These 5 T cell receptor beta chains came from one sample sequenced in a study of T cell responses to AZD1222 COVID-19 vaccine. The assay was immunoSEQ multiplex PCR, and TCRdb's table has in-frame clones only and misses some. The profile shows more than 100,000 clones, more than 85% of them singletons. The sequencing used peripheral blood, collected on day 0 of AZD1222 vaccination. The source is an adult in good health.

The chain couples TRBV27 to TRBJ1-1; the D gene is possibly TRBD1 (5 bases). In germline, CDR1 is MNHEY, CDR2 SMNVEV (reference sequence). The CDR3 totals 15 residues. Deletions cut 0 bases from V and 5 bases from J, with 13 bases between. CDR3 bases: TGTGCCAGCAGTTTATCGGTAGGGGCGGAAACTGAAGCTTTCTTT. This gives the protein CASSLSVGAETEAFF.

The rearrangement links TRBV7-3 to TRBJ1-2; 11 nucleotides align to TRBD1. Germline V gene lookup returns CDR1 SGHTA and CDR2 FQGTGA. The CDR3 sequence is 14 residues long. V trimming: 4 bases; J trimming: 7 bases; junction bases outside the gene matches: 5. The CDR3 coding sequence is TGTGCCAGCAGCTGGGGACAGGGGGGAGGTGGCTACACCTTC. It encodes CASSWGQGGGGYTF.

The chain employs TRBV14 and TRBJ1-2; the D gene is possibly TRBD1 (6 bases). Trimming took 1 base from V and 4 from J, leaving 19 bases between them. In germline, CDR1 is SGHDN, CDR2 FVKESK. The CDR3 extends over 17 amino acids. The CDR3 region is CASSQGPVLDRSYGYTF. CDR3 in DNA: TGTGCCAGCAGCCAAGGGCCCGTACTCGACAGGAGCTATGGCTACACCTTC.

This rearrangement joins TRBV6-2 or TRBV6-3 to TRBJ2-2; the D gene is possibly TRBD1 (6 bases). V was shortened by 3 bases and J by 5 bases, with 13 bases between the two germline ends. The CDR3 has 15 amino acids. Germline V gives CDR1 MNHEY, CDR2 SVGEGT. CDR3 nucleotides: TGTGCCAGCAGTTATGTTCACAGGGTTACCGGGGAGCTGTTTTTT. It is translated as CASSYVHRVTGELFF.

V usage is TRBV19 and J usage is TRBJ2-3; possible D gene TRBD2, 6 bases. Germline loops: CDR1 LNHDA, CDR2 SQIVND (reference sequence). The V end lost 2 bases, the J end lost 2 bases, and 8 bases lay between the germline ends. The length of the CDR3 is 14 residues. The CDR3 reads CASSIWGDTDTQYF. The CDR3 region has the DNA TGTGCCAGTAGTATATGGGGGGACACAGATACGCAGTATTTT.